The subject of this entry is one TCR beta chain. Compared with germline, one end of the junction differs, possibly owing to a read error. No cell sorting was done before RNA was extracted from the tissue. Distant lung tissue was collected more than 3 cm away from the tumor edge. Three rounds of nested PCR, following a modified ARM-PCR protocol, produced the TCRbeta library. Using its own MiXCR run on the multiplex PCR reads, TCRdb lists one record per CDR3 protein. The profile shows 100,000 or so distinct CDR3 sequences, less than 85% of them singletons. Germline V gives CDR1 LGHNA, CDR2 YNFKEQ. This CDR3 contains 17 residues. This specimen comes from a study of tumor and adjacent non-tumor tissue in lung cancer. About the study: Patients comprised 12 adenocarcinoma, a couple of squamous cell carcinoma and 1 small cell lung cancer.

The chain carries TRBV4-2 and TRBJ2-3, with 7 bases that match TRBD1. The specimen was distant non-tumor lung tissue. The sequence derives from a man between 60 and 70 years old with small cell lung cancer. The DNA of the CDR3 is TGTTCCAGTAGCCAAGTTCGACAGGGTGGGTGGACAGATACGCAGTATTTT. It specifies CSSSQVRQGGWTDTQYF.